The T cell receptor beta chain described here comes from a study of shared clonotypes between healthy human individuals. Per the study methods: Filtering was not the same, since immunoSEQ gave junction-only sequences without quality scores. Only in-frame clones appear in the TCRdb table, and some are missing; sequencing was by immunoSEQ multiplex PCR. That table is the source of V, J and clone size, and D and trimming were worked out from the DNA. The sample records some 2.1 million clones, just over 90% being singletons. Naive CD8 cells comprised CD45RO-negative, CCR7-positively selected cells, excluding terminally differentiated effector memory CD45RA+ cells. Donors comprised healthy HIV-negative adults lacking recent acute infections or vaccinations. The specimen was naive CD8+ T cells from PBMCs. The sequence was collected from a man younger than 35 in good health. Some clones in this sample may be carry-over from other donors' samples.

CDR3 sequence (DNA): TGTGCCAGCAGCACTGTGCGATTGGACACTGAAGCTTTCTTT. It encodes CASSTVRLDTEAFF. The chain has TRBV5-6 and TRBJ1-1; D call uncertain. Trimming removed 4 bases from V and 3 bases from J, with 13 bases in between. Per the germline V gene, CDR1 is SGHDT and CDR2 is YYEEEE. The CDR3 extends over 14 amino acids.